This T cell receptor (beta chain) is drawn from a study of T cell repertoires in cytomegalovirus infection. About the research overall: Indicated by public TCR beta signatures were CMV infection and matching HLA type.

Study conclusions and caveats: The cumulative frequency of public TCR beta families distinguished individuals who carried CMV together with the relevant HLA. Predominance within the ex vivo response was attributable to HLA-C-restricted CMV-specific TCR beta clonotypes.

Trimming took 11 bases from V and 5 from J, leaving 13 bases between them. CDR3 size: 11 residues. MiXCR, applied by TCRdb to the reads, yields one record per CDR3 protein. The table has roughly 720,000 distinct CDR3 sequences, less than 40% seen once. The sample holds a few counts of this clonotype. The antigen is not known. Source material: PBMCs. This clonotype originated in a human donor in good health (CMV status not recorded). Some clones in this sample may be carry-over from other donors' samples. The V gene is TRBV12-3 or TRBV12-4, the J gene TRBJ2-7; a possible D gene is TRBD1 (5 bases). CDR3 DNA: TGTGCCTCCCGGACATCCGACGAGCAGTACTTC. Translating it yields CASRTSDEQYF.